The T cell receptor (beta chain) under discussion was sequenced for a study of blood T cell repertoires in COVID-19 (dated by TCRdb to 2018 to 2020). In the study overall: The collaborator samples originated in the United States, Italy and Spain and spanned the acute and convalescent phases of COVID-19. Where available, HLA class I and class II types were taken from metadata supplied by the sample provider and were not determined by assay-based typing. The repertoires were released in a freely available public database intended as a resource for research on the immune response to SARS-CoV-2. Deeply sampled blood TCRbeta repertoires from subjects exposed to, actively infected with, or recovered from COVID-19 were included in the dataset. Nearly every sample came with metadata listing a de-identified subject ID, COVID-19 status, age in years and sex. Samples were obtained from the ongoing ImmuneRACE study (first 160 participants) and from over 1,000 subjects provided by 6 global collaborators. The prospective study material was composed of cDNA or gDNA derived from T cells, B-cell-depleted T cells, or PBMCs. Overall results and qualifications from the work: The amount of clinical and demographic metadata varied by source and participant and was provided uncurated.

Trimming removed 3 bases from V and 12 bases from J; the gene matches leave 15 bases unexplained. The CDR3 runs 15 amino acids, cysteine and phenylalanine included. The kept DNA is CDR3 alone, 45 bases in frame from the first base. As encoded in the germline V gene, CDR1 is KGHSH while CDR2 is LQKENI. Note on this clone: What this receptor recognizes is not known. Base qualities are missing; no much larger clone stands one base away.

Participants in the prospective study were enrolled through a virtual design, were aged about 18 to 100 years, and lived in 24 United States geographic areas. In the prospective study, participants were assigned to cohorts based on the clinical history participants reported in a screening survey and a study questionnaire. Mobile phlebotomists in the prospective study collected whole blood, serum and a nasopharyngeal or oropharyngeal swab from every participant. Participants in the prospective study had the option to provide additional blood draws and questionnaires over a 2-month period. Prospective study blood samples were shipped either frozen or at room temperature before DNA extraction. TCRbeta CDR3 regions were amplified from genomic DNA by means of the immunoSEQ Assay, a bias-controlled multiplex PCR. The study's processing was this. Within the assay, amplification of reference gene primers was used to estimate how many nucleated cells each sample contained. To quantify the absolute abundance of each unique TCRbeta CDR3 rearrangement, sequence reads were collapsed and filtered. For each sample, productive Simpson clonality was calculated by taking the square root of Simpson's diversity index across productive rearrangements. Here the immuneACCESS table is served through TCRdb, limited to in-frame sequences with V and J called. Missing clones are a known gap in these copies; in checked studies unresolved V genes cover under half, and the rest lacks a known reason. From that table come the V and J calls and clone size; the DNA was used to work out D and trimming. This sample is represented by under 500,000 clones; about 85% of them were singletons. The ten largest make up roughly 1.8% of the sample.

The source of this sequence is a young woman with acute COVID-19. The chain is made from TRBV18 and TRBJ1-1, and 8 bases in between align with TRBD1. The sample comprised PBMCs or T cells enriched from blood (not recorded which). The CDR3 is CASSPSIAGQGETFF. The nucleotide sequence is given as TGTGCCAGCTCACCCTCGATTGCAGGACAGGGTGAGACTTTCTTT.